This T cell receptor beta chain originates from a study of shared clonotypes between healthy human individuals. Study background: The composition of the donors was a couple of women and a few men aged 18 to 49.

The CDR3 loop spans 13 amino acids. The germline gives CDR1 MDHEN, CDR2 SYDVKM. V shed 6 bases and J shed 8 bases, with 17 bases lying between them. Findings of the study overall: Generally, naive subsets came out with larger estimated richness than memory subsets.

On this clone: The antigen is not known.

Libraries were prepared by immunoSEQ multiplex PCR; TCRdb keeps only in-frame clonotypes and omits some of them. In the table there are some 1,600,000 clones, around 98% of which are singletons. The J gene is TRBJ2-7, the V gene TRBV28; D perhaps matches TRBD2 (6 bases). Sequenced sample: naive CD4+ T cells sorted from blood. Subset reported: CD45RA+ positively selected. The sequence derives from a man in his thirties or forties in good health. The CDR3 spells CASRGGPPPKQYF. The DNA of the CDR3 is TGTGCCAGCAGGGGAGGCCCGCCGCCCAAGCAGTACTTC.